The 3 T cell receptor beta chains given below trace back to one sample, sequenced in a study of blood T cell repertoires in COVID-19. Produced via immunoSEQ multiplex PCR; TCRdb's table is partial and in-frame only. This repertoire shows roughly 130,000 clones, about four fifths found once; its top ten account for 3% to 3.5%. Sequencing was done on a sample of peripheral blood. The receptors were gathered from a woman older than 75 with acute or convalescent COVID-19.

This clone was counted only a few times. The CDR3 bases are TGTGCCAGCTCAGACACGGGACAAAGCTCCTATAATTCACCCCTCCACTTT. This sequence encodes CASSDTGQSSYNSPLHF. The chain joins TRBV18 to TRBJ1-6, with D possibly matching TRBD1 (6 bases). This CDR3 is built from 17 residues. Germline values: CDR1 KGHSH, CDR2 LQKENI. The V end was cut by 5 bases, the J end by 0 bases, with 14 bases between.

V and J are TRBV7-2 and TRBJ1-6; 11 positions agree with TRBD1. With V trimmed by 5 bases and J by 8 bases, 8 bases remained unmatched. This CDR3 comprises 16 residues. The germline V gene has CDR1 SGHTA and CDR2 FQGNSA. CDR3 amino acids: CASSRLGDRGYSPLHF. The CDR3 DNA reads TGTGCCAGCAGCCGTTTAGGGGACAGGGGGTATTCACCCCTCCACTTT. Filled out from reference TRBV7-2 and TRBJ1-6, the complete variable domain reads GAGVSQSPSNKVTEKGKDVELRCDPISGHTALYWYRQSLGQGLEFLIYFQGNSAPDKSGLPSDRFSAERTGGSVSTLTIQRTQQEDSAVYLCASSRLGDRGYSPLHFGNGTRLTVT.

The chain carries TRBV9 and TRBJ2-1, with TRBD2 identical over 10 bases. The CDR3 is 15 amino acids. Germline V gene sequence: CDR1 SGDLS, CDR2 YYNGEE. J gave up 5 bases and V 4 bases, and 6 bases lay outside the gene matches. The CDR3 coding sequence is TGTGCCAGCAGCAAAGCGGGGGGGCTAAACAATGAGCAGTTCTTC. This encodes CASSKAGGLNNEQFF.